The TCR beta chain described here comes from a study of cytomegalovirus exposure and HLA in healthy donors. Note on this clone: Antigen unknown.

Study-level results: The dataset shows that most TCR sequences were rare, while some public TCRs occurred in many donors. A few CMV-associated chains proved CMV antigen-specific in vitro.

CDR3 length: 21 residues. Germline V gives CDR1 SQVTM, CDR2 ANQGSEA. The V and J ends lost 7 bases and 0 bases, in that order; junction bases with no gene match: 22. Generated by immunoSEQ multiplex PCR, the TCRdb table keeps only in-frame clones and is missing some. Found here are approximately 170,000 clones, about 90% of them singletons; the top ten hold 3%. Sequenced: PBMCs. This receptor was identified in a woman under 30 in good health and CMV-seropositive. The chain couples TRBV29-1 to TRBJ2-1; 12 nucleotides line up with TRBD2. The chain's CDR3 is CSARVTGPSTSGRISYNEQFF. The CDR3 DNA sequence: TGCAGCGCCAGGGTGACAGGGCCCTCTACTAGCGGGAGGATCTCCTACAATGAGCAGTTCTTC.